Presented here are 10 T cell receptor beta chains from one specimen sequenced in a study of blood T cells in healthy people across ages (dated by TCRdb to between 2014 and 2017). Library preparation used 5' RACE. Reads for this sample came from an Illumina HiSeq 2500. A second PCR of 7 to 11 cycles was performed with a sample-barcoded 5' primer and a J-beta primer mix. TCRdb took the public reads, trimmed them with fastp at Q25, ran MiXCR for clone calling and kept in-frame beta chains. Rows matching on CDR3 protein sequence are summarized as one entry with the most common DNA and genes. Recorded for this sample are a few hundred thousand distinct CDR3 sequences; about half of them occurred a single time. The ten top clones hold 45% to 65% of the sample. Sequencing input: blood. The receptors here all came from a man in his fifties or sixties in good health.

The sample holds a few counts of this clonotype. The chain recombines TRBV6-6 with TRBJ1-2; maybe TRBD1 (5 bases). CDR3 length: 12 amino acids. Germline CDR1 is MNHNY and CDR2 is SVGAGI (reference sequence). DNA for the CDR3: TGTTTTTCCCGGGGGACTAACTATGGCTACACCTTC. Amino acids: CFSRGTNYGYTF.

This clonotype was detected only a few times. The gene calls are TRBV7-2 and TRBJ2-4, with 11 bases fitting TRBD2. The J call is doubtful: the DNA matches TRBJ2-7 better. This CDR3 has 15 amino acids. Germline V CDR1 and CDR2: SGHTA, FQGNSA. In nucleotides, the CDR3 is TGTGCCAGCAGCCGGACTAGCGGGTTGATAGACGAGCAGTACTTC. Translating it yields CASSRTSGLIDEQYF.

As concerns this clonotype: This sequence may be a read error, since a much larger clone differs from it by one base. This sequence joins TRBV7-3 and TRBJ2-5; 15 bases agree with TRBD2. V shed 7 bases, J shed 11 bases, and the junction held 14 bases outside the gene matches. There are 16 residues in the CDR3. Germline-derived CDR1 and CDR2 are SGHTA and FQGTGA. The CDR3 DNA sequence: TGTGCCAGCACCGGAGGGGGACTAGCGGGAGGCGATGAGCAGTACTTC. As protein: CASTGGGLAGGDEQYF.

With regard to this clonotype: The junction departs from the called germline gene at one end, perhaps through a read error. The V call is TRBV4-1, the J call TRBJ2-1, with D possibly called TRBD1 or TRBD2 (5 bases each). The CDR3 sequence is 15 residues long. Germline V gene lookup returns CDR1 MGHRA and CDR2 YSYEKL. CDR3 coding DNA: TGCGCCAGCAGCCAACCGGGGCGGGCCTACGATGAGCAGTTCTTC. Encoded protein: CASSQPGRAYDEQFF.

The J gene is TRBJ2-1, the V gene TRBV20-1; D not certain. The V end lost 0 bases, the J end lost 8 bases, and 11 bases lay between the germline ends. Germline values: CDR1 DFQATT, CDR2 SNEGSKA (reference sequence). The CDR3 runs 13 residues. The CDR3 DNA is TGCAGTGCTAGAGAGTTCCGCGGCGATGAGCAGTTCTTC. Translation: CSAREFRGDEQFF.

V usage is TRBV14 and J usage is TRBJ2-7; 8 nucleotides align to TRBD1. The DNA end favors TRBJ2-5, so the J call may be wrong. Germline values: CDR1 SGHDN, CDR2 FVKESK. The CDR3 is 17 amino acids. In DNA, the CDR3 is TGTGCCAGCAGCCAAAATCTCCTACCGGGACAGGAAGAGACCCAGTACTTC. Encoded protein: CASSQNLLPGQEETQYF.

The rearrangement joins TRBV27 to TRBJ2-5, with D possibly matching TRBD1 (6 bases). The CDR3 is 14 amino acids. Germline CDR1 reads MNHEY; CDR2 reads SMNVEV (reference sequence). With 3 bases removed from V and 5 bases from J, the gap between germline ends came to 13 bases. The CDR3 is CASSFQGSGETQYF. The CDR3 coding sequence is TGTGCCAGCAGTTTTCAGGGGTCCGGGGAGACCCAGTACTTC.

To note about this clonotype: A much more abundant neighbour one base away suggests this may be a read error. The rearrangement joins TRBV20-1 to TRBJ2-1; D remains unclear. The CDR3 covers 11 residues. Germline CDR1 DFQATT, CDR2 SNEGSKA (reference sequence). CDR3 bases: TGCAGTGCTACTCCCCGCAATGGGCAGTTCTTC. Translating it yields CSATPRNGQFF.

CDR3 protein: CASSFGVVSTEAFF. CDR3 sequence (DNA): TGTGCCAGCAGCTTTGGGGTGGTGAGCACTGAAGCTTTCTTT. The rearrangement links TRBV7-9 to TRBJ1-1; D is unresolved. This CDR3 comprises 14 residues. Trimming pared 3 bases from V and 4 bases from J, leaving 12 bases between. Germline V gives CDR1 SEHNR, CDR2 FQNEAQ (reference sequence).

This clonotype was observed a few times. The chain employs TRBV3-1 and TRBJ2-3; 8 bases match TRBD2. The CDR3 is 17 amino acids. The ends lost 1 base at V and 0 bases at J; junction bases unmatched: 6. Germline V CDR1 and CDR2: LGHDT, YNNKEL (reference sequence). The CDR3 nucleotides are TGTGCCAGCAGCCAAGTCGCGGTAGCGGGGAGCACAGATACGCAGTATTTT. Amino acids: CASSQVAVAGSTDTQYF.